The 10 T cell receptor beta chains given below trace back to one sample, sequenced in a study of beta chain features in type 1 diabetes. Expressed TCRB transcripts got sequenced, as all isolated RNA was reverse transcribed. Sequencing used immunoSEQ multiplex PCR; TCRdb keeps in-frame clones, though not all of them. Here the sample spans 240,000 or so clones, around 65% being singletons. The sequencing input was naive CD4+ T cells from blood. These receptors were taken from a man younger than 45 in good health.

The chain couples TRBV5-1 to TRBJ1-5; the D is unclear. Germline-derived CDR1 and CDR2 are SGHRS and YFSETQ. With 1 base removed from V and 1 base from J, the gap between germline ends came to 9 bases. The CDR3 has 15 amino acids. The CDR3 DNA reads as TGCGCCAGCAGCTTGAGCGGCCAGAGCAATCAGCCCCAGCATTTT. It specifies CASSLSGQSNQPQHF.

The J gene is TRBJ2-1, the V gene TRBV18, with 9 bases matching TRBD1. The germline CDR1 and CDR2 sequences are KGHSH and LQKENI. V shed 2 bases and J 2 bases; nucleotides not matched to a gene: 4. This CDR3 region has 16 residues. The CDR3 spells CASSPLGQGAYNEQFF. The CDR3 region has the DNA TGTGCCAGCTCACCATTGGGACAGGGAGCCTACAATGAGCAGTTCTTC.

With regard to this clone: The junction shows a germline mismatch at one end, possibly a read error. The chain has TRBV30 and TRBJ1-2; 7 nucleotides line up with TRBD1. The CDR3 is 15 residues long. The germline CDR1 and CDR2 sequences are GTSNPN and SVGIG (reference sequence). CDR3 sequence reads: CAWSLPGTALFWEEF. CDR3 in DNA: TGTGCCTGGAGCTTACCCGGGACAGCCCTTTTCTGGGAAGAATTC.

This clone was recorded once. The chain has TRBV20-1 and TRBJ2-5, with a weak D call TRBD2 (5 bases). Germline CDR1 DFQATT, CDR2 SNEGSKA (reference sequence). Trimming pared 6 bases from V and 2 bases from J, leaving 7 bases between. The CDR3 is 11 residues long. Written as DNA, the CDR3 is TGCAGTGCCGAGGGTCAAGAGACCCAGTACTTC. This translates into CSAEGQETQYF.

The chain links TRBV9 to TRBJ1-1, with a tentative D call TRBD1 (5 bases). V was trimmed by 0 bases and J by 2 bases, leaving 11 bases between them. This CDR3 has 15 residues. Germline V gene lookup returns CDR1 SGDLS and CDR2 YYNGEE. The CDR3 reads CASSVGQGHNTEAFF. The CDR3 DNA reads TGTGCCAGCAGCGTAGGTCAAGGACACAACACTGAAGCTTTCTTT.

This chain uses TRBV7-9 with TRBJ2-7; 7 bases line up with TRBD1. The CDR3 sequence is 13 residues long. The V segment lost 5 bases and the J segment 2 bases; nucleotides outside the gene matches: 3. CDR1 is SEHNR and CDR2 is FQNEAQ in the germline V gene (reference sequence). CDR3 region: CASSTGVPYEQYF. DNA of the CDR3: TGTGCCAGCAGCACAGGGGTTCCCTACGAGCAGTACTTC. Full variable domain (missing parts from reference TRBV7-9 and TRBJ2-7): DTGVSQNPRHKITKRGQNVTFRCDPISEHNRLYWYRQTLGQGPEFLTYFQNEAQLEKSRLLSDRFSAERPKGSFSTLEIQRTEQGDSAMYLCASSTGVPYEQYFGPGTRLTVT.

J is TRBJ2-1 and V is TRBV4-1; 9 bases line up with TRBD1. Germline CDR1 and CDR2: MGHRA and YSYEKL. The ends lost 4 bases at V and 5 bases at J; junction bases unmatched: 12. The CDR3 has 17 residues. The CDR3 loop reads CASSLFMNRGQDNEQFF. The CDR3 nucleotides are TGCGCCAGCAGCCTATTCATGAACAGGGGGCAAGACAATGAGCAGTTCTTC.

This clone has only a few counts. The genes are TRBV29-1 and TRBJ1-2; D gene unclear. Trimming removed 6 bases at V and 5 bases at J, with 16 bases between. The CDR3 spans 13 residues. CDR1 SQVTM and CDR2 ANQGSEA come from the germline V gene. CDR3 DNA sequence: TGCAGCGTCTACGACGGAGAGGGATATGGCTACACCTTC. This codes for CSVYDGEGYGYTF.

This chain joins TRBV11-2 and TRBJ2-7; D gene ambiguous. V dropped 5 bases and J dropped 9 bases, with 14 bases sitting between them. In germline, CDR1 is SGHAT, CDR2 FQNNGV. CDR3 length equals 12 residues. CDR3 DNA: TGTGCCAGCAGCCTCGGCCCCTCCGGGCAGTACTTC. Translation gives CASSLGPSGQYF.

This clone was detected a few times. At the DNA level, this CDR3 is encoded by other sequences in the same sample as well. This chain uses TRBV14 with TRBJ2-7; D remains unclear. The CDR3 is made up of 11 amino acids. V was cut by 6 bases and J by 3 bases, with 6 bases left in between. Germline V CDR1 and CDR2: SGHDN, FVKESK. The CDR3 is CASSRSYEQYF. The CDR3, as DNA: TGTGCCAGCAGTCGTAGCTACGAGCAGTACTTC. Full variable domain (rest looked up from reference TRBV14 and TRBJ2-7): EAGVTQFPSHSVIEKGQTVTLRCDPISGHDNLYWYRRVMGKEIKFLLHFVKESKQDESGMPNNRFLAERTGGTYSTLKVQPAELEDSGVYFCASSRSYEQYFGPGTRLTVT.